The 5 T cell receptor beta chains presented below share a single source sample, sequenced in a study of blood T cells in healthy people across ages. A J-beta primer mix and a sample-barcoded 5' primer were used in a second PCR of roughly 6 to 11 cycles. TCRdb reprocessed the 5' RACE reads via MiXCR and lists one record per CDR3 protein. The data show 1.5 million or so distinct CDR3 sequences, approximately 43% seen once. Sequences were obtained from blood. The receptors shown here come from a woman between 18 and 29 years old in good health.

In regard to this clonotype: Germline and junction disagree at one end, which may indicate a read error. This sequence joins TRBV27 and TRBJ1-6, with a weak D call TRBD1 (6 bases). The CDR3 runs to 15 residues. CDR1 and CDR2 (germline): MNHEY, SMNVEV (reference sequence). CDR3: CANSLAGANNSPLHF. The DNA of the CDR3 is TGTGCCAACAGTTTGGCAGGGGCTAATAATTCACCCCTCCACTTT.

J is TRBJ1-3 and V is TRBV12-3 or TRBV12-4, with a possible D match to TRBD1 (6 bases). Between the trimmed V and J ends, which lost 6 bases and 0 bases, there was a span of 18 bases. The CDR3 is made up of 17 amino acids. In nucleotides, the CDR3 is TGTGCCAGCAGCAACCTGAAACAGGGACTCTCTGGAAACACCATATATTTT. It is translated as CASSNLKQGLSGNTIYF.

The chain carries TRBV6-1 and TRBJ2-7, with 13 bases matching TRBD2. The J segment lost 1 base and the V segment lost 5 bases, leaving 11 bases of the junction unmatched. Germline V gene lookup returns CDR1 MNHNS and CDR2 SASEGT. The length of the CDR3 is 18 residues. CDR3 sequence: CASSTPGLAGSLSYEQYF. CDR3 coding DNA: TGTGCCAGCAGTACCCCGGGACTAGCGGGATCTTTGTCCTACGAGCAGTACTTC.

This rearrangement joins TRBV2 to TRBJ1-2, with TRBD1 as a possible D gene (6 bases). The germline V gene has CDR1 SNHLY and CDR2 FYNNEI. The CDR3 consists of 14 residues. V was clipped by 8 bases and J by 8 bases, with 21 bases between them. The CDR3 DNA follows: TGTGCCAGCGAGGACAGCTCCTTCTTAAGGGGCTACACCTTC. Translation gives CASEDSSFLRGYTF.

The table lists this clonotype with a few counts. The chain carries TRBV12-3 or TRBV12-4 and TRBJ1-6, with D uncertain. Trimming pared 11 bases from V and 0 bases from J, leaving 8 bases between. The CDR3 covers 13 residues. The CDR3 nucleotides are TGTGCCTCCCTAAGCTCCTATAATTCACCCCTCCACTTT. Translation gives CASLSSYNSPLHF.